This T cell receptor (beta chain) originates from a study of blood T cell repertoires in COVID-19. Some clones are missing from TCRdb's copy, which holds only in-frame ones; the method was immunoSEQ multiplex PCR. The profile covers a few hundred thousand clones, with about 85% appearing a single time and over 15% taken by the ten largest. Trimming left V 4 bases short and J 5 bases short, with 11 bases between. CDR3 size: 12 residues. Looked up from germline, CDR1 is SQVTM and CDR2 is ANQGSEA. The receptor's source is a middle-aged man who had recovered from COVID-19. The sequenced material came from PBMCs or T cells enriched from blood (not recorded which). The J gene is TRBJ1-2, the V gene TRBV29-1; D not certain. The CDR3 reads CSVGRGGYGYTF. The DNA for the CDR3 is TGCAGCGTTGGCCGGGGAGGGTATGGCTACACCTTC.